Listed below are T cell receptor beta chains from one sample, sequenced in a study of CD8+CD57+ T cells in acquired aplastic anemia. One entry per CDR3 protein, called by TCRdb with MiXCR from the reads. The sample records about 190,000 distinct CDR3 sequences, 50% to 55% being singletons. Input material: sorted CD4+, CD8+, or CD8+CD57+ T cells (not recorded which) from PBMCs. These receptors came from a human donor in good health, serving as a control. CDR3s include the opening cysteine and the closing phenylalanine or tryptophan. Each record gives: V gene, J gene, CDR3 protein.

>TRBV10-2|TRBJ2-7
CASNAGTGNYEQYF
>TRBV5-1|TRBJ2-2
CASSLDLGRGATTGELFF
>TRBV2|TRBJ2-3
CASSPPVAGEVRDTQYF
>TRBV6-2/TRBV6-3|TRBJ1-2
CASSRGPLYGYTF
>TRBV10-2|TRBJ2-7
CASNAGSSGGEQYF
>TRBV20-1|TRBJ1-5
CSATPGGSQPQHF
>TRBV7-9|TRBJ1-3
CASSLTGTGAGNTIYF
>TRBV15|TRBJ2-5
CATSRDQGVETQYF
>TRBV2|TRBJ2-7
CASSGVYEQYF
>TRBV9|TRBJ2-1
CASSVYSDEQFF
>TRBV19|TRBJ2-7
CASSWIARDRSYEQYF
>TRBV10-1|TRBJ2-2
CASRSTLAGGRNTGELFF
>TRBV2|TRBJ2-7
CASSTGRAFEQYF
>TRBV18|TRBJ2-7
CASSPGQGRGEQYF
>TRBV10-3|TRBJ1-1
CATLARGGGGVTEAFF
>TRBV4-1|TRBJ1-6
CASSSASPLHF
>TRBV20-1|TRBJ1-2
CSASGTGNLDYGYTF
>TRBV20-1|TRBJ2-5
CSARVGGATQYF
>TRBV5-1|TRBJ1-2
CASSLSTNYGYTF
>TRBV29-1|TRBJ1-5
CSQGQEGQPQHF
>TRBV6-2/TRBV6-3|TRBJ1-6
CASSYGGKSSPLHF
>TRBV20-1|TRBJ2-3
CSARGPGGDTQYF
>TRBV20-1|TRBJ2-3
CSARDRVATDTQYF
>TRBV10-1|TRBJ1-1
CASSPKDTSNTEAFF
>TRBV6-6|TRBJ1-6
CASSPEGIWAPLHF
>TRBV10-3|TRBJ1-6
CAIKPGQGTPLHF
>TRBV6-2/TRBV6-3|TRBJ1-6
CAASGQGGISPLHF
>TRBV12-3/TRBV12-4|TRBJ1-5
CASSYAGRHQPQHF
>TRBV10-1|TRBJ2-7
CASSESGQLYEQYF
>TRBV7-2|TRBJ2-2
CASSTGSTGELFF
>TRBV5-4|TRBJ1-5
CASSRGGESQPQHF
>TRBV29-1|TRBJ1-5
CGVSPGLAGGAYSNQPQHF
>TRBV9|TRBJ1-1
CASSRGTHNTEAFF
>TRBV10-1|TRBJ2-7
CASSEKPTGVSYEQYF
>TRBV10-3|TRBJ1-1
CAIRSSGGDGAFF
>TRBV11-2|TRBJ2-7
CASSLAGLTSEQYF
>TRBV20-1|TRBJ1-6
CSAEREYGNSPLHF
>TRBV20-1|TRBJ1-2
CSAQGASDYGYTF
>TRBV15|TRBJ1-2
CATSRDVPF
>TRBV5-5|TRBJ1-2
CASSSAERYGYTF
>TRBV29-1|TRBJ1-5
CSVEDRDGQPQHF